This TCR beta chain is from a study of blood T cells in healthy people across ages. Ranging in age from about 6 to 95, the donors were healthy Caucasian individuals from Russia. Total RNA amounts of at least 5 micrograms were extracted per sample. This clonotype was found many times. A J-beta primer mix and a sample-barcoded 5' primer were used in a second PCR of about 7 to 11 cycles. TCRdb re-derived calls from the 5' RACE reads in MiXCR, one entry per CDR3 protein. This sample carries fewer than 900,000 distinct CDR3 sequences, 35% to 40% of them seen once, and the ten largest clones take 10% to 15%. From germline, CDR1 is DFQATT and CDR2 SNEGSKA (reference sequence). The V and J ends lost 4 bases and 6 bases, in that order; junction bases with no gene match: 4. The CDR3 has 12 amino acids.

The chain carries TRBV20-1 and TRBJ2-7, with TRBD1 identical over 9 bases. What was sequenced was blood. This TCR was sampled from a man aged 18 to 30 in good health. The CDR3 region is CSANRGHGEQYF. In DNA, the CDR3 is TGCAGTGCTAACAGGGGGCATGGCGAGCAGTACTTC.